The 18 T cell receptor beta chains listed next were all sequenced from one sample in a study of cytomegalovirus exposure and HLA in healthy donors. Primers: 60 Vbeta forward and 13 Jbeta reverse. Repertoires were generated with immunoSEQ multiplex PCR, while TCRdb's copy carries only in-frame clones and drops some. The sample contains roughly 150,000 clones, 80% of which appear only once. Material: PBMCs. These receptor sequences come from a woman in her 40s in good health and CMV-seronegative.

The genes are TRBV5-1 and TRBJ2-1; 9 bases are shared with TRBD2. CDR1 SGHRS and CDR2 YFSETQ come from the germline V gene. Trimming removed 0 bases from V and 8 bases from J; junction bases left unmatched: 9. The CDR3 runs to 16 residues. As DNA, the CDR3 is TGCGCCAGCAGCTTGGTTAGCGGGAGCGGAATTTATGAGCAGTTCTTC. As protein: CASSLVSGSGIYEQFF.

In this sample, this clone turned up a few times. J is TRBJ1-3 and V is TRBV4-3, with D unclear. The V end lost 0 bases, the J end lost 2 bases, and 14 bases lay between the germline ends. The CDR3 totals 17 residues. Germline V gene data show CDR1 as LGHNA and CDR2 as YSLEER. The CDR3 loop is CASSQEKGAVTGNTIYF. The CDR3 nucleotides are TGCGCCAGCAGCCAAGAAAAGGGAGCAGTTACTGGAAACACCATATATTTT.

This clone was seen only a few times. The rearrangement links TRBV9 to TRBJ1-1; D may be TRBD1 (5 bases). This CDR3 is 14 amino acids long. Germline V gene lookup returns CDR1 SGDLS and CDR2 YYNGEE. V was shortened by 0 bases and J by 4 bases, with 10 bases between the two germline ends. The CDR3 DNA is TGTGCCAGCAGCGTAGGGGGCCGAGGCACTGAAGCTTTCTTT. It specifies CASSVGGRGTEAFF.

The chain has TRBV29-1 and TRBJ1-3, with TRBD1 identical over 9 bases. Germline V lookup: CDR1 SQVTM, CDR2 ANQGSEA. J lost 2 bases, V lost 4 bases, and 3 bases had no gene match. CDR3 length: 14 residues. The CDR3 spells CSVAQGAAGNTIYF. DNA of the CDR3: TGCAGCGTTGCACAGGGGGCGGCTGGAAACACCATATATTTT.

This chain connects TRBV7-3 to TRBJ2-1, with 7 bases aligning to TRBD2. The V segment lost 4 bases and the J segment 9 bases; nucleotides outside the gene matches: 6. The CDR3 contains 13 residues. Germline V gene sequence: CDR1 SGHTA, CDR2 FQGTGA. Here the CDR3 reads CASSYLGGSEQFF. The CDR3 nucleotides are TGTGCCAGCAGCTACCTCGGGGGGAGTGAGCAGTTCTTC.

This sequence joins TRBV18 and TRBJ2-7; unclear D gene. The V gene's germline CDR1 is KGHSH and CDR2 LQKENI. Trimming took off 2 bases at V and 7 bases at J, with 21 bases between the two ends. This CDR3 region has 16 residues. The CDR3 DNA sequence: TGTGCCAGCTCACCAACAAACACACTACTCCCGGGTGAGCAGTACTTC. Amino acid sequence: CASSPTNTLLPGEQYF.

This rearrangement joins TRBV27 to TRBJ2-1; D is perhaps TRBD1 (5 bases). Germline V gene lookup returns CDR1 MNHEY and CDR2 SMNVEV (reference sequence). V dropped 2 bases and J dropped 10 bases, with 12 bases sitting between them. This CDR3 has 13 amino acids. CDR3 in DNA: TGTGCCAGCAGTTTAGTTGGGGCTAGAGAGCAGTTCTTC. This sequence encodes CASSLVGAREQFF.

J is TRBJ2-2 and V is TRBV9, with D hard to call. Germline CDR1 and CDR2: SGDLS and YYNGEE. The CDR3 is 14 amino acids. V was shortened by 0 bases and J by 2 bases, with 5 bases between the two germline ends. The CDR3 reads CASSVGHNTGELFF. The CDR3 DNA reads TGTGCCAGCAGCGTAGGGCACAACACCGGGGAGCTGTTTTTT.

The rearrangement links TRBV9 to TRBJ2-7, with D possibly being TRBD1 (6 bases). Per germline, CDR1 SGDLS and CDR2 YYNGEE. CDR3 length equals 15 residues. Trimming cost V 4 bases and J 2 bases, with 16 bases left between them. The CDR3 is CASSLRDNTPYEQYF. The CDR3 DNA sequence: TGTGCCAGCAGCCTCCGGGACAACACTCCCTACGAGCAGTACTTC.

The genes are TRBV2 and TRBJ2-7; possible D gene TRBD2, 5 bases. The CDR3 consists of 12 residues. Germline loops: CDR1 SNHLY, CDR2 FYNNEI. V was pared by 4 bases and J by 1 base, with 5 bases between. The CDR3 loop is CASSGTSYEQYF. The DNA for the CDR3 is TGTGCCAGCAGTGGGACTTCCTACGAGCAGTACTTC.

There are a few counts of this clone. DNA for the CDR3: TGTGCCAGCAGTACCACCAGGGTGGGTACTGAAGCTTTCTTT. Translation gives CASSTTRVGTEAFF. J is TRBJ1-1 and V is TRBV2, with D possibly matching TRBD1 (5 bases). The CDR3 runs 14 residues. The V and J ends lost 5 bases and 5 bases respectively, with 15 bases between them. Germline V lookup: CDR1 SNHLY, CDR2 FYNNEI.

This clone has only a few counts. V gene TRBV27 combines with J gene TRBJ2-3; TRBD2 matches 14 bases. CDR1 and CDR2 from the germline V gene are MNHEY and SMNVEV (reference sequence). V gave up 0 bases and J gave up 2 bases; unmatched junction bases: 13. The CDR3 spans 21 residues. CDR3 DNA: TGTGCCAGCAGTTTATCGGGCCTCCGGACTAGCGGGGGGCTTTTCACAGATACGCAGTATTTT. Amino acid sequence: CASSLSGLRTSGGLFTDTQYF.

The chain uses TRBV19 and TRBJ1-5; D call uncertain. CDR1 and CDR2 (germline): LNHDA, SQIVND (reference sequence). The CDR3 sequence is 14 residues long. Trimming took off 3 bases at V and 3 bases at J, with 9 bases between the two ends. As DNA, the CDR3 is TGTGCCAGTAGTATTCCCCGTCTCAATCAGCCCCAGCATTTT. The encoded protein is CASSIPRLNQPQHF.

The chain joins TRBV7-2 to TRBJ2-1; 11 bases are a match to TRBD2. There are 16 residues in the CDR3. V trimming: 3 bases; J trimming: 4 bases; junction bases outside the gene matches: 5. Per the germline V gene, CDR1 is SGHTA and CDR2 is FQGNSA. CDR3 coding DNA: TGTGCCAGCAGCTTCCCCTTAGCGGGAGGGTACAATGAGCAGTTCTTC. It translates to CASSFPLAGGYNEQFF.

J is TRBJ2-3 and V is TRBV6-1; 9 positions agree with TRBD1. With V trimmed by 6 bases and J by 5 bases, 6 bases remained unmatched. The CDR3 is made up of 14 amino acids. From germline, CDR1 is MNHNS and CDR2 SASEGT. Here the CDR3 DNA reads TGTGCCAGCAGCCCAAGGGACAGGGTAGATACGCAGTATTTT. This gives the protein CASSPRDRVDTQYF.

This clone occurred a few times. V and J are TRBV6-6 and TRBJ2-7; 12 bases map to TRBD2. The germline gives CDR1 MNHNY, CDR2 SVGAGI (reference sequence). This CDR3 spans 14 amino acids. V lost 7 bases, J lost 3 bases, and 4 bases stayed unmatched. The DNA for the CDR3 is TGTGCCAGCACCCTAGCGGGGGGGGGCTACGAGCAGTACTTC. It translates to CASTLAGGGYEQYF.

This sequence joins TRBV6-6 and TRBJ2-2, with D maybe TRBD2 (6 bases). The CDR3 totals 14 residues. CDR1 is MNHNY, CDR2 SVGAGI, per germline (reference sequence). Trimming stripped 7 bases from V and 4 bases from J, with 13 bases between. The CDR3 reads CASNRLGPTGELFF. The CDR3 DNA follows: TGTGCCAGCAACCGACTAGGACCCACCGGGGAGCTGTTTTTT.

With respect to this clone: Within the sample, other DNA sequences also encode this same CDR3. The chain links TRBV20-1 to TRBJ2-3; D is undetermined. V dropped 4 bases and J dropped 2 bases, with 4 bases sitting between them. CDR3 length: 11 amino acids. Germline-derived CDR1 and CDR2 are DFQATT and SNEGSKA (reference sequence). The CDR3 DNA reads TGCAGTGCTACTTACACAGATACGCAGTATTTT. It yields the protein CSATYTDTQYF.